The 16 T cell receptor beta chains given below trace back to one sample, sequenced in a study of blood T cell repertoires in COVID-19. Profiled with immunoSEQ multiplex PCR; TCRdb holds only in-frame clones, not every one. This sample has about 240,000 clones, with approximately 85% found just once. The sample consisted of peripheral blood. The source of these receptors is a man between 50 and 59 years old with COVID-19, enrolled during active disease.

The chain is built from TRBV2 and TRBJ1-1, with a tentative D call TRBD1 (5 bases). V was pared by 4 bases and J by 3 bases, with 15 bases between. CDR3 length: 15 residues. CDR1 and CDR2 (germline): SNHLY, FYNNEI. The CDR3: CASSVAGPDYTEAFF. Here the CDR3 DNA reads TGTGCCAGCAGTGTGGCAGGGCCTGACTACACTGAAGCTTTCTTT.

The chain couples TRBV3-1 (or the pseudogene TRBV3-2) to TRBJ1-1; D may be TRBD1 (5 bases). Trimming removed 0 bases from V and 5 bases from J, with 19 bases in between. Germline-derived CDR1 and CDR2 are LGHDT and YNNKEL (reference sequence). This CDR3 has 17 amino acids. The CDR3: CASSQEWLDGGRTEAFF. As DNA, the CDR3 is TGTGCCAGCAGCCAAGAATGGCTAGACGGGGGTAGGACTGAAGCTTTCTTT.

The gene calls are TRBV6-2 or TRBV6-3 and TRBJ1-1; the D gene is possibly TRBD1 (6 bases). Per the germline V gene, CDR1 is MNHEY and CDR2 is SVGEGT. The CDR3 has 14 amino acids. V was cut by 0 bases and J by 4 bases, with 9 bases left in between. The DNA for the CDR3 is TGTGCCAGCAGTTACTCCCCAGGGGCCACTGAAGCTTTCTTT. This sequence encodes CASSYSPGATEAFF.

The chain is built from TRBV3-1 (or the pseudogene TRBV3-2) and TRBJ1-6, with D possibly being TRBD1 (6 bases). V lost 4 bases to trimming and J lost 7 bases, with 11 bases between them. There are 14 residues in the CDR3. The germline V gene has CDR1 LGHDT and CDR2 YNNKEL (reference sequence). CDR3 in amino acids: CASSLRQVNSPLHF. CDR3 DNA: TGTGCCAGCAGCCTGCGACAGGTCAATTCACCCCTCCACTTT.

The J gene is TRBJ2-1, the V gene TRBV11-2, with D possibly TRBD2 on 6 matching bases. This CDR3 region has 15 residues. The V end lost 5 bases, the J end lost 1 base, and 12 bases lay between the germline ends. From germline, CDR1 is SGHAT and CDR2 FQNNGV. CDR3 nucleotides: TGTGCCAGCAGCGAGGGCGGGGCTTCCTACAATGAGCAGTTCTTC. It translates to CASSEGGASYNEQFF. Full variable domain (missing parts from reference TRBV11-2 and TRBJ2-1): EAGVAQSPRYKIIEKRQSVAFWCNPISGHATLYWYQQILGQGPKLLIQFQNNGVVDDSQLPKDRFSAERLKGVDSTLKIQPAKLEDSAVYLCASSEGGASYNEQFFGPGTRLTVL.

This clone was detected a few times. The chain employs TRBV2 and TRBJ2-3, with a weak D call TRBD2 (6 bases). This CDR3 is built from 15 residues. Germline-derived CDR1 and CDR2 are SNHLY and FYNNEI. Trimming cost V 6 bases and J 8 bases, with 21 bases left between them. Here the CDR3 reads CASRRDSGTPATQYF. DNA of the CDR3: TGTGCCAGCAGGCGGGATTCTGGGACCCCAGCTACGCAGTATTTT.

This chain uses TRBV7-3 with TRBJ2-7, with TRBD1 identical over 8 bases. Germline V gives CDR1 SGHTA, CDR2 FQGTGA. The CDR3 is made up of 15 amino acids. V was pared by 4 bases and J by 5 bases, with 10 bases of the junction left unmatched. CDR3 sequence reads: CASSSFPGQEHEQYF. The CDR3 DNA sequence: TGTGCCAGCAGCTCGTTCCCGGGACAGGAACACGAGCAGTACTTC.

V and J are TRBV5-1 and TRBJ2-1, with D possibly being TRBD1 (5 bases). Germline assignment: CDR1 SGHRS and CDR2 YFSETQ. Trimming took 0 bases from V and 9 from J, leaving 13 bases between them. The CDR3 totals 14 residues. The CDR3 loop is CASSLETNQGEQFF. The CDR3 DNA reads TGCGCCAGCAGCTTGGAAACAAATCAGGGTGAGCAGTTCTTC.

In its sample, this clone was seen many times. The chain joins TRBV10-3 to TRBJ2-3, with TRBD2 identical over 7 bases. With 6 bases clipped from V and 0 bases from J, the junction kept 3 bases outside the gene matches. The germline V gene has CDR1 ENHRY and CDR2 SYGVKD. The CDR3 loop spans 14 amino acids. CDR3: CAISQRGSTDTQYF. The CDR3 nucleotides are TGTGCCATCAGCCAGCGGGGAAGCACAGATACGCAGTATTTT.

The chain couples TRBV4-1 to TRBJ1-6, with D unclear. The germline V gene encodes CDR1 MGHRA and CDR2 YSYEKL. The germline V and J ends were trimmed by 4 bases and 14 bases, with 18 bases remaining between them. CDR3 length: 14 amino acids. The CDR3 protein is CASSLALTGSTLHF. The DNA of the CDR3 is TGCGCCAGCAGCCTGGCGTTGACGGGGTCAACCCTCCACTTT.

The chain couples TRBV7-2 to TRBJ2-7, with TRBD1 matching over 12 bases. This CDR3 has 16 residues. J lost 4 bases, V lost 5 bases, and 9 bases had no gene match. CDR1 and CDR2 from the germline V gene are SGHTA and FQGNSA. This CDR3 is CASSPLGQGAGYEQYF. Here the CDR3 DNA reads TGTGCCAGCAGCCCACTGGGACAGGGGGCCGGGTACGAGCAGTACTTC.

The table lists this clone with a count of one. The rearrangement joins TRBV3-1 (or the pseudogene TRBV3-2) to TRBJ2-7; 9 bases match TRBD2. Germline CDR1 reads LGHDT; CDR2 reads YNNKEL (reference sequence). The V segment lost 3 bases and the J segment 7 bases; nucleotides outside the gene matches: 13. This CDR3 has 16 amino acids. CDR3 in DNA: TGTGCCAGCAGCCACGGGAGGCGGGGGGGCCTAGGAGAGCAGTACTTC. This translates into CASSHGRRGGLGEQYF.

The V gene is TRBV30, the J gene TRBJ2-7; 9 bases are shared with TRBD1. The V segment lost 0 bases and the J segment 5 bases; nucleotides outside the gene matches: 5. The germline V gene has CDR1 GTSNPN and CDR2 SVGIG (reference sequence). The CDR3 is 14 residues long. The CDR3 DNA sequence: TGTGCCTGGAGTGTACTGGGACAGGGCGACGAGCAGTACTTC. Its translation: CAWSVLGQGDEQYF.

The chain carries TRBV18 and TRBJ2-7, with D possibly being TRBD1 (7 bases). The CDR3 runs 15 residues. Germline CDR1 and CDR2: KGHSH and LQKENI. Trimming stripped 4 bases from V and 0 bases from J, with 13 bases between. For the CDR3, the DNA is TGTGCCAGCTCACGGGGGGCAGGGGGCTCCTACGAGCAGTACTTC. It codes for CASSRGAGGSYEQYF.

The gene calls are TRBV4-2 and TRBJ2-1, with 16 bases aligning to TRBD2. The germline V gene encodes CDR1 LGHNA and CDR2 YNFKEQ. Trimming cost V 6 bases and J 9 bases; bases outside gene matches: 8. CDR3 length: 16 residues. CDR3 DNA sequence: TGTGCCAGCAGGGACTACGGGACTAGCGGGGGGGGTGAGCAGTTCTTC. Encoded protein: CASRDYGTSGGGEQFF.

The V and J genes are TRBV18 and TRBJ2-5, with unresolved D. The CDR3 loop spans 15 amino acids. Germline assignment: CDR1 KGHSH and CDR2 LQKENI. Trimming removed 1 base from V and 1 base from J, with 10 bases in between. In DNA, the CDR3 is TGTGCCAGCTCACCACGGCACGGCGGCCAAGAGACCCAGTACTTC. This translates into CASSPRHGGQETQYF.